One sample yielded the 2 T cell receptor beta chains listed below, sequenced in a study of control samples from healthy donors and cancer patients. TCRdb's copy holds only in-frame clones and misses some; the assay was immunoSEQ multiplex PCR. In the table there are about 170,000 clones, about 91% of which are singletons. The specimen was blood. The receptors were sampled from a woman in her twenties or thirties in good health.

For the CDR3, the DNA is TGTGCCAGTAGTGTGAACACTGAAGCTTTCTTT. Translation gives CASSVNTEAFF. V and J are TRBV19 and TRBJ1-1, with D uncertain. Deletions cut 5 bases from V and 0 bases from J, with 1 base between. The V gene's germline CDR1 is LNHDA and CDR2 SQIVND (reference sequence). This CDR3 contains 11 residues.

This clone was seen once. The CDR3 DNA sequence: TGTGCCAGCAGTGAACACAGACCAAATGAAAAACTGTTTTTT. Translating it yields CASSEHRPNEKLFF. The rearrangement links TRBV6-1 to TRBJ1-4; D ambiguous. The CDR3 is made up of 14 amino acids. Trimming removed 2 bases at V and 5 bases at J, with 9 bases between. Germline V gene sequence: CDR1 MNHNS, CDR2 SASEGT.